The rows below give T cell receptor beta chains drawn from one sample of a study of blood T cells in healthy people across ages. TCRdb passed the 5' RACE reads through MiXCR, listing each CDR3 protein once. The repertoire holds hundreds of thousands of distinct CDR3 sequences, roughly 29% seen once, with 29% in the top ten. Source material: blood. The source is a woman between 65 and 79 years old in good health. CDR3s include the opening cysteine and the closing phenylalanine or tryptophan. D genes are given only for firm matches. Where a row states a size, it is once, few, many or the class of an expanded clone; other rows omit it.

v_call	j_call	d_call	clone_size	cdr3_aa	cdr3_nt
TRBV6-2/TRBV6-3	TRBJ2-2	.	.	CASARNTGELFF	TGTGCCAGCGCCCGGAACACCGGGGAGCTGTTTTTT
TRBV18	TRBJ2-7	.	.	CASSPLDGPYEQYF	TGTGCCAGCTCACCGTTAGACGGGCCCTACGAGCAGTACTTC
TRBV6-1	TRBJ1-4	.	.	CASGRRNEKLFF	TGTGCCAGTGGGCGGAGAAATGAAAAACTGTTTTTT
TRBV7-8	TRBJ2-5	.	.	CASSRGERRETQYF	TGTGCCAGCAGCCGGGGTGAAAGGCGGGAGACCCAGTACTTC
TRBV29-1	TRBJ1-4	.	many	CSVQEGPNEKLFF	TGCAGCGTCCAGGAGGGGCCGAATGAAAAACTGTTTTTT
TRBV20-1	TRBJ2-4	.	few	CSARGLEAKNIQYF	TGCAGTGCTAGGGGCCTCGAGGCCAAAAACATTCAGTACTTC
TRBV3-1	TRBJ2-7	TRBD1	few	CASSTGQGAIVEQYF	TGTGCCAGCAGCACGGGACAGGGGGCGATTGTCGAGCAGTACTTC
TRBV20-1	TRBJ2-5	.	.	CSAPLGLGETQYF	TGCAGTGCTCCTCTAGGGCTCGGCGAGACCCAGTACTTC
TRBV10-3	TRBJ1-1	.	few	CAISEVITGAFF	TGTGCCATCAGTGAGGTCATCACTGGAGCTTTCTTT
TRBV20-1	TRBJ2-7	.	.	CSARDRDGEISYEQYF	TGCAGTGCTAGAGATAGGGACGGCGAAATCTCCTACGAGCAGTACTTC
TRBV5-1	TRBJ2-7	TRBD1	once	CASSLALTGGPYEQYF	TGCGCCAGCAGCTTGGCCCTTACAGGGGGCCCCTACGAGCAGTACTTC
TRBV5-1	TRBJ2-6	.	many	CASSFGLTNGANVLTF	TGCGCCAGCAGCTTCGGACTGACTAACGGGGCCAACGTCCTGACTTTC
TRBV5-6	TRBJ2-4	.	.	CASSLGPRRERKNIQYF	TGTGCCAGCAGCTTGGGGCCCCGTCGGGAGCGCAAAAACATTCAGTACTTC
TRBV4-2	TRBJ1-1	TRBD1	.	CASSQSGQGEAFF	TGTGCCAGCAGCCAATCGGGACAGGGTGAAGCTTTCTTT
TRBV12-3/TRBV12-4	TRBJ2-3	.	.	CASSSTLDTQYF	TGTGCCAGCAGCAGCACGCTAGATACGCAGTATTTT
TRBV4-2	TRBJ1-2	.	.	CASSQNVGNYGYTF	TGTGCCAGCAGCCAAAACGTCGGAAACTATGGCTACACCTTC
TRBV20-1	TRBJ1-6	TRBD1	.	CSARDRPQGAGSPLHF	TGCAGTGCTAGAGATAGACCACAGGGGGCTGGGTCACCCCTCCACTTT
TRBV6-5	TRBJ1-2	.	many	CASSLHSGTLNYGYTF	TGTGCCAGCAGCCTGCATTCCGGGACATTAAACTATGGCTACACCTTC
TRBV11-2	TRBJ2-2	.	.	CASSALIGVPGELFF	TGTGCCAGCAGCGCACTAATCGGGGTCCCCGGGGAGCTGTTTTTT
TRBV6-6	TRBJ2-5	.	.	CASSYSQETQYF	TGTGCCAGCAGTTACTCCCAAGAGACCCAGTACTTC
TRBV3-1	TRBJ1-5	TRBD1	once	CASSQGTGGFQPQHF	TGTGCCAGCAGCCAAGGGACAGGGGGCTTCCAGCCCCAGCATTTT
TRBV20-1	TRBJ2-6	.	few	CSARRDTGANVLTF	TGCAGTGCTAGACGGGATACTGGGGCCAACGTCCTGACTTTC
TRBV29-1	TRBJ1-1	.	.	CSVEGRTNTEAFF	TGCAGCGTTGAGGGCCGGACGAACACTGAAGCTTTCTTT
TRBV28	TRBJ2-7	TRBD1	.	CASQKSGTASYEQYF	TGTGCCAGCCAAAAGTCCGGGACAGCGTCCTACGAGCAGTACTTC
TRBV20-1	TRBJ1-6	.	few	CSAHYKGDYNSPLHF	TGCAGTGCGCACTATAAGGGGGATTATAATTCACCCCTCCACTTT
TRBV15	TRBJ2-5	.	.	CATSRDRVHQTQYF	TGTGCCACCAGCAGAGACAGGGTCCATCAGACCCAGTACTTC
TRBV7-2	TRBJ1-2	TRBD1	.	CASSFRQGDGYTF	TGTGCCAGCAGCTTCCGACAGGGGGATGGCTACACCTTC
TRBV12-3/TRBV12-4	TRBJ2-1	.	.	CASSLDGRREQFF	TGTGCCAGCAGTTTGGATGGACGCCGTGAGCAGTTCTTC
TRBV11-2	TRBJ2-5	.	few	CASSYTPLEGETQYF	TGTGCCAGCAGCTACACCCCCCTAGAGGGGGAGACCCAGTACTTC
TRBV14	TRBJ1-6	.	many	CASSQETISPLHF	TGTGCCAGCAGCCAAGAGACGATTTCACCCCTCCACTTT
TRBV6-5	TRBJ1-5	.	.	CASSPYLDQPQHF	TGTGCCAGCAGTCCCTACCTCGATCAGCCCCAGCATTTT
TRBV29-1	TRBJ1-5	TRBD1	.	CSVAWTGGVQPQHF	TGCAGCGTTGCCTGGACAGGGGGTGTTCAGCCCCAGCATTTT
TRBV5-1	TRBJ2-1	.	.	CASSLQRDYNEQFF	TGCGCCAGCAGTTTACAGCGAGACTACAATGAGCAGTTCTTC
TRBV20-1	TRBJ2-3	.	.	CSASDGPSDGTDTQYF	TGCAGTGCTAGTGATGGCCCCTCCGATGGAACAGATACGCAGTATTTT
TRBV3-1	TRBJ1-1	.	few	CASSQQGLNTEAFF	TGTGCCAGCAGCCAACAGGGACTGAACACTGAAGCTTTCTTT
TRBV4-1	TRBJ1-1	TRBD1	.	CASSQVTGATAEAFF	TGCGCCAGCAGCCAAGTGACAGGGGCGACCGCTGAAGCTTTCTTT
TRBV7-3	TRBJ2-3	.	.	CASSSSRKSTDTQYF	TGTGCCAGCAGCTCCTCTCGGAAAAGCACAGATACGCAGTATTTT
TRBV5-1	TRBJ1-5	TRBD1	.	CASSVTGDSNQPHHF	TGCGCCAGCAGCGTGACAGGGGATAGCAATCAGCCCCACCATTTT
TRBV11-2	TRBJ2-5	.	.	CASSGSNGRETQYF	TGTGCCAGCAGCGGGTCGAACGGCCGAGAGACCCAGTACTTC
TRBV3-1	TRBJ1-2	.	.	CASSQGRAGKGYTF	TGTGCCAGCAGCCAAGGTCGGGCAGGGAAAGGCTACACCTTC
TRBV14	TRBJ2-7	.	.	CASSPAKDPTEQYF	TGTGCCAGCAGCCCTGCTAAGGACCCTACCGAGCAGTACTTC
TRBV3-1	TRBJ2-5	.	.	CASSQAGSVTETQYF	TGTGCCAGCAGCCAAGCTGGGTCTGTTACGGAGACCCAGTACTTC
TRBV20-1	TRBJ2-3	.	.	CSASWARIPTDTQYF	TGCAGTGCTAGTTGGGCTCGTATTCCCACAGATACGCAGTATTTT
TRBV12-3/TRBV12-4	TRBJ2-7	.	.	CASSLALNTKVKYF	TGTGCCAGCAGTTTAGCGCTAAACACGAAGGTTAAGTACTTC
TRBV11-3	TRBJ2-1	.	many	CASSAGTRSFYNEQFF	TGTGCCAGCAGCGCTGGGACTCGAAGTTTTTACAATGAGCAGTTCTTC
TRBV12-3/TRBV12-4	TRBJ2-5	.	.	CASSLSGFGETQYF	TGTGCCAGCAGTTTATCAGGGTTCGGAGAGACCCAGTACTTC
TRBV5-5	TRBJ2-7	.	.	CASSLRPGPYEQYF	TGTGCCAGCAGCTTGAGGCCAGGGCCCTACGAGCAGTACTTC
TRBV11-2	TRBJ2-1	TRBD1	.	CASSTRGGQGDEQFF	TGTGCCAGCAGTACGAGAGGGGGACAGGGCGATGAGCAGTTCTTC
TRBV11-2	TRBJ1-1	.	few	CASSFDLGTEAFF	TGTGCCAGCAGCTTTGACTTGGGCACTGAAGCTTTCTTT
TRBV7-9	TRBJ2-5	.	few	CASSFNGGKETQYF	TGTGCCAGCAGCTTTAATGGGGGAAAAGAGACCCAGTACTTC
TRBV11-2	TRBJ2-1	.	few	CASLTSNEQFF	TGTGCCAGCCTGACATCCAATGAGCAGTTCTTC